This T cell receptor beta chain was recovered during a study of a mutant IDH1 vaccine in newly diagnosed glioma. The wider study: Of the patients given treatment, around 62% were male and roughly 38% were female, and a mean age of around 41 years was recorded.

Clones were sequenced by immunoSEQ multiplex PCR, and TCRdb holds only the in-frame ones, with some missing. This sample has roughly 84,000 clones, with over 75% found just once. Documented time point: baseline, week 1 (first vaccination visit). Treatment given: pre-vaccination baseline after standard-of-care therapy. The clonotype comes from a man aged 35-49 years with glioma. Some clones in this sample may be carry-over from other donors' samples. The sample consisted of PBMCs, taken from a glioma patient treated with radiotherapy, temozolomide or both.

The chain's CDR3 is CASSFSVGETQYF. CDR3 nucleotides: TGTGCCAGCAGCTTCTCCGTCGGGGAGACCCAGTACTTC. The chain combines TRBV5-6 with TRBJ2-5; D remains unclear. This CDR3 spans 13 amino acids. V lost 2 bases to trimming and J lost 5 bases, with 10 bases between them. Germline-derived CDR1 and CDR2 are SGHDT and YYEEEE.